This T cell receptor beta chain comes out of a study of blood T cell repertoires in COVID-19. Study summary: COVID-19 samples, acute and convalescent, were from the United States, Italy and Spain. The analysed material was cDNA or gDNA that came from T cells, B-cell-depleted T cells, or PBMCs.

Per the authors' pipeline: Amplification of reference gene primers was used by the study to estimate nucleated cell counts. Clones were read by immunoSEQ multiplex PCR, and TCRdb kept only the in-frame ones, dropping some. The V and J calls and clone size were taken over from that table, and D and trimming were inferred from the DNA. The sample has 300,000 to 500,000 clones, over 75% seen once. Trimming cost V 5 bases and J 8 bases; bases outside gene matches: 5. This CDR3 is 12 amino acids long. Germline CDR1 reads MNHEY; CDR2 reads SVGAGI. The study drew participants aged about 18 to 90 years from some 24 US areas.

This chain uses TRBV6-5 with TRBJ1-2; 7 positions match TRBD1. The TCR originated in a young woman with acute COVID-19. Sequencing input: PBMCs or T cells enriched from blood (not recorded which). CDR3 sequence: CASSSRQGGYTF. The CDR3 nucleotides read TGTGCCAGCAGTAGTCGACAGGGAGGCTACACCTTC.